These 5 T cell receptor beta chains were sequenced from one sample in a study of shared clonotypes between healthy human individuals. Some clones are missing from TCRdb's copy, which holds only in-frame ones; the method was immunoSEQ multiplex PCR. The data contain a few million clones, more than 85% of them singletons. Sequencing input: naive CD4+ T cells from PBMCs. The subset is: CD45RA+ positively selected. The receptors originated from a man aged 18-30 years in good health. Some clones in this sample may be carry-over from other donors' samples.

The V and J genes are TRBV5-6 and TRBJ1-1; D might be TRBD1 (6 bases). Between the trimmed V and J ends, which lost 2 bases and 1 base, there was a span of 15 bases. Germline V gene data show CDR1 as SGHDT and CDR2 as YYEEEE. CDR3 length: 16 residues. The CDR3 loop is CASSFLVGQKNTEAFF. DNA for the CDR3: TGTGCCAGCAGCTTCTTAGTAGGACAGAAGAACACTGAAGCTTTCTTT.

The gene calls are TRBV27 and TRBJ2-7; the D gene is possibly TRBD2 (5 bases). V gave up 5 bases and J gave up 3 bases, with 17 bases separating them. This CDR3 comprises 15 residues. CDR1 and CDR2 from the germline V gene are MNHEY and SMNVEV (reference sequence). The CDR3 bases are TGTGCCAGCAGTAGGTACGGTAGCGTCTTCTACGAGCAGTACTTC. Its protein is CASSRYGSVFYEQYF.

In regard to this clone: This same CDR3 is encoded by further DNA sequences in the sample. The chain uses TRBV18 and TRBJ2-7, with no clear D. Germline-derived CDR1 and CDR2 are KGHSH and LQKENI. V dropped 3 bases and J dropped 2 bases, with 8 bases sitting between them. CDR3 length: 13 amino acids. CDR3 sequence: CASSPGQPYEQYF. The CDR3 coding sequence is TGTGCCAGCTCACCGGGCCAGCCCTACGAGCAGTACTTC.

The rearrangement joins TRBV28 to TRBJ2-3; 9 bases fit TRBD2. Germline-derived CDR1 and CDR2 are MDHEN and SYDVKM. V gave up 2 bases and J gave up 2 bases; unmatched junction bases: 8. The CDR3 extends over 17 amino acids. CDR3 sequence: CASSLPPASGDTDTQYF. CDR3 sequence (DNA): TGTGCCAGCAGTTTACCCCCGGCTAGCGGGGACACAGATACGCAGTATTTT.

This clone came up a few times. This chain links TRBV7-9 with TRBJ1-5; tentative D call: TRBD1 (5 bases). V was cut by 4 bases and J by 7 bases, with 11 bases left in between. The CDR3 loop spans 13 amino acids. Germline CDR1 and CDR2: SEHNR and FQNEAQ (reference sequence). In nucleotides, the CDR3 is TGTGCCAGCAGCTGGGACGTTGGACAGCCCCAGCATTTT. This encodes CASSWDVGQPQHF.